This T cell receptor beta chain originates from a study of a mutant IDH1 vaccine in newly diagnosed glioma. As for the study in general: Averaging roughly 40 years of age, treated patients were about 62% male and approximately 40% female.

Time point in this sample: week 35, safety follow-up. Vaccination used 300 ug of mutant IDH1 20-mer peptide per dose, with topical imiquimod. Some clones are missing from TCRdb's copy, which holds only in-frame ones; the method was immunoSEQ multiplex PCR. The sample shows tens of thousands of clones, under 85% of them seen only once. A note on this clone: Its antigen is as yet unknown.

The V gene's germline CDR1 is SGHAT and CDR2 FQNNGV. V lost 2 bases to trimming and J lost 5 bases, with 4 bases between them. The CDR3 consists of 11 residues. Sequencing was performed on PBMCs, taken from a glioma patient whose treatment included an IDH1 peptide vaccine. The sequence derives from a man aged 45-65 years with glioma. The J gene is TRBJ2-7, the V gene TRBV11-2; D is ambiguous. The chain's CDR3 is CASSLHDEQYF. The CDR3 region has the DNA TGTGCCAGCAGCTTACATGACGAGCAGTACTTC.